The 9 T cell receptor beta chains below all came from one sample that was sequenced in a study of T cell repertoires in cytomegalovirus infection. These receptors have no identified antigens. TCRdb ran MiXCR on the reads and lists one entry per CDR3 protein. The table has more than 250,000 distinct CDR3 sequences, approximately 25% seen once. The sequenced sample was cultured PBMCs, obtained from culture after CMV antigen stimulation. Receptors originate from a human donor in good health (CMV status not recorded). Some clones in this sample may be carry-over from other donors' samples.

J is TRBJ1-6 and V is TRBV27, with TRBD1 matching 8 bases. The V and J ends lost 4 bases and 1 base, in that order; junction bases with no gene match: 3. CDR1 and CDR2 from the germline V gene are MNHEY and SMNVEV (reference sequence). The length of the CDR3 is 16 residues. The CDR3 region has the DNA TGTGCCAGCAGTTACGGACAGGGTTCCTATAATTCACCCCTCCACTTT. Encoded protein: CASSYGQGSYNSPLHF.

The V gene is TRBV11-2, the J gene TRBJ1-1, with 8 bases lining up with TRBD1. Germline V CDR1 and CDR2: SGHAT, FQNNGV. Trimming at V came to 5 bases and at J to 4 bases, leaving 12 bases not matched to a gene. This CDR3 comprises 16 residues. CDR3 amino acids: CASSTRQGLRSTEAFF. The DNA of the CDR3 is TGTGCCAGCAGCACTCGACAGGGGCTCCGGAGCACTGAAGCTTTCTTT. Filled out from reference TRBV11-2 and TRBJ1-1, the complete variable domain reads EAGVAQSPRYKIIEKRQSVAFWCNPISGHATLYWYQQILGQGPKLLIQFQNNGVVDDSQLPKDRFSAERLKGVDSTLKIQPAKLEDSAVYLCASSTRQGLRSTEAFFGQGTRLTVV.

This clonotype was counted ten times or more. The gene calls are TRBV7-2 and TRBJ2-1, with D possibly called TRBD1 or TRBD2 (5 bases each). CDR1 and CDR2 (germline): SGHTA, FQGNSA. This CDR3 spans 15 amino acids. The V and J ends lost 0 bases and 8 bases respectively, with 14 bases between them. CDR3 nucleotide sequence: TGTGCCAGCAGCTTAGCAGGGACCTCAGCCGATGAGCAGTTCTTC. Its translation: CASSLAGTSADEQFF.

The chain is built from TRBV18 and TRBJ2-5; D remains unclear. Looked up from germline, CDR1 is KGHSH and CDR2 is LQKENI. Trimming removed 2 bases from V and 0 bases from J, with 4 bases in between. This CDR3 is 13 amino acids long. The CDR3 nucleotides are TGTGCCAGCTCACCAACCCACCAAGAGACCCAGTACTTC. Translating it yields CASSPTHQETQYF.

The rearrangement links TRBV7-9 to TRBJ1-1, with D tentatively TRBD1 (6 bases). Trimming left V 8 bases short and J 7 bases short, with 17 bases between. CDR1 and CDR2 (germline): SEHNR, FQNEAQ (reference sequence). CDR3 length equals 13 residues. CDR3 protein: CASGYRQVNEAFF. Written as DNA, the CDR3 is TGTGCCAGCGGCTATCGACAGGTTAATGAAGCTTTCTTT.

The sample holds a few counts of this clonotype. J is TRBJ2-7 and V is TRBV4-2; D uncertain. Per germline, CDR1 LGHNA and CDR2 YNFKEQ. Trimming removed 1 base at V and 1 base at J, with 11 bases between. The CDR3 has 15 amino acids. This CDR3 is CASSQVWRQSYEQYF. In DNA form, the CDR3 reads TGTGCCAGCAGCCAAGTATGGCGGCAATCCTACGAGCAGTACTTC.

The gene calls are TRBV28 and TRBJ1-2, with unresolved D. V dropped 5 bases and J dropped 0 bases, with 10 bases sitting between them. CDR3 length: 14 amino acids. Germline CDR1 is MDHEN and CDR2 is SYDVKM. The CDR3 is CASSRGYANYGYTF. CDR3 nucleotide sequence: TGTGCCAGCAGTCGCGGGTATGCTAACTATGGCTACACCTTC.

This clonotype was detected many times. This sequence joins TRBV6-2 or TRBV6-3 and TRBJ2-3; D not certain. Between the trimmed V and J ends, which lost 5 bases and 3 bases, there was a span of 18 bases. There are 16 residues in the CDR3. Germline lookup yields CDR1 MNHEY and CDR2 SVGEGT. For the CDR3, the DNA is TGTGCCAGCAGTCACCTTCTCAGTGTTCGAACAGATACGCAGTATTTT. Its translation: CASSHLLSVRTDTQYF.

This clonotype was found many times. The genes are TRBV15 and TRBJ2-3, with 7 bases identical to TRBD2. The V segment lost 0 bases and the J segment 4 bases; nucleotides outside the gene matches: 1. CDR1 LNHNV and CDR2 YYDKDF come from the germline V gene (reference sequence). The length of the CDR3 is 14 residues. The CDR3 sequence: CATSREREPDTQYF. Here the CDR3 DNA reads TGTGCCACCAGCAGAGAGCGGGAGCCAGATACGCAGTATTTT. The whole variable domain, filled in from reference TRBV15 and TRBJ2-3, reads DAMVIQNPRYQVTQFGKPVTLSCSQTLNHNVMYWYQQKSSQAPKLLFHYYDKDFNNEADTPDNFQSRRPNTSFCFLDIRSPGLGDTAMYLCATSREREPDTQYFGPGTRLTVL.